The rows below give T cell receptor beta chains drawn from one sample of a study of radiotherapy plus CTLA-4 blockade in lung cancer. Repertoires were generated with immunoSEQ multiplex PCR, while TCRdb's copy carries only in-frame clones and drops some. Of approximately 94,000 clones listed, approximately 80% are singletons. The material was peripheral blood, obtained from a patient treated with radiotherapy plus ipilimumab. The receptor set was obtained from a human donor with non-small cell lung cancer that progressed on radiotherapy plus ipilimumab. The CDR3 runs from the conserved cysteine through the conserved F or W. Rows give clone size only sometimes, using once, few, many, or a class for an expanded clone.

>TRBV6-6|TRBJ1-4|NA
CASSFLADTNEKLFF
>TRBV27|TRBJ1-3|NA
CASSSWVGNTIYF
>TRBV5-1|TRBJ1-1|NA
CASSTAGATTEAFF
>TRBV29-1|TRBJ2-1|NA
CSVVIGSRGSYNEQFF
>TRBV5-1|TRBJ2-3|NA
CASSHRTGQGVRDTQYF
>TRBV6-1|TRBJ1-5|NA
CASSERGGTSNQPQHF
>TRBV4-1|TRBJ2-2|NA
CASSQGLTAKTGELFF
>TRBV15|TRBJ2-3|NA
CATSMGQISTDTQYF
>TRBV10-1|TRBJ1-1|NA
CASSESPENTEAFF
>TRBV4-1|TRBJ2-1|NA
CASSQWYGTSGHNEQFF
>TRBV6-1|TRBJ1-4|NA
CASAEPGGNEKLFF
>TRBV5-1|TRBJ2-5|NA
CASSVGPQGVQETQYF
>TRBV6-5|TRBJ2-3|NA
CASSRGFPFTDTQYF
>TRBV18|TRBJ1-1|NA
CASSRATGAEIEAFF
>TRBV10-3|TRBJ2-3|NA
CAISRTSGSTDTQYF
>TRBV10-3|TRBJ2-3|NA
CAISEPALDTQYF
>TRBV18|TRBJ1-2|NA
CASSLSGTGVGYTF
>TRBV29-1|TRBJ2-7|NA
CSVEVGQGLYEQYF
>TRBV29-1|TRBJ1-2|NA
CSVEDRSNYGYTF
>TRBV6-5|TRBJ1-2|NA
CASSPSAGFYGYTF
>TRBV5-1|TRBJ1-2|NA
CASSLGDGQGGYTF
>TRBV27|TRBJ1-5|NA
CASSLGGRGGNQPQHF
>TRBV28|TRBJ2-2|NA
CASSFFGGQDTGELFF
>TRBV30|TRBJ1-1|NA
CAWKGAWDTEAFF
>TRBV5-1|TRBJ1-1|few
CASSLDGMNTEAFF
>TRBV19|TRBJ1-2|few
CASSRTGAEGYTF
>TRBV6-5|TRBJ1-5|once
CASSPDRGDNQPQHF